One and the same sample provided the 25 T cell receptor beta chains below, sequenced in a study of Graves' ophthalmopathy and Graves' hyperthyroidism. The TCR beta CDR3 regions underwent amplification from RNA transcripts. Investigators did first-round RT-PCR with HTBI primers, then second-round multiplex PCR. TCRdb fed the multiplex PCR reads into MiXCR, producing one record per CDR3 protein. The repertoire holds roughly 610,000 distinct CDR3 sequences, with 20% to 25% as singletons. The sequencing input was peripheral blood. Source of these receptors: a young woman with stable Graves' hyperthyroidism. Some clones in this sample may be carry-over from other donors' samples.

This clonotype was found many times. The chain couples TRBV10-3 to TRBJ2-7; weak D call: TRBD2 (6 bases). There are 19 residues in the CDR3. Germline CDR1 reads ENHRY; CDR2 reads SYGVKD. V lost 0 bases, J lost 1 base, and 22 bases lay in between. The CDR3 here is CAISESGRIWSSDSYEQYF. The CDR3 DNA reads TGTGCCATCAGTGAGTCAGGGAGGATATGGTCTAGCGATTCCTACGAGCAGTACTTC.

The rearrangement links TRBV27 to TRBJ2-7, with D perhaps assigned TRBD1 or TRBD2 (5 bases each). Trimming pared 6 bases from V and 3 bases from J, leaving 12 bases between. Per germline, CDR1 MNHEY and CDR2 SMNVEV (reference sequence). CDR3 size: 13 residues. CDR3 sequence (DNA): TGTGCCAGCAGCTGGGGGAGTCGCTACGAGCAGTACTTC. Amino acids: CASSWGSRYEQYF.

Notes on this clonotype: A read error is likely, as this CDR3 ends without the conserved phenylalanine or tryptophan. This chain uses TRBV11-1 with TRBJ1-6; TRBD1 matches at 9 bases. After removal of 2 bases from V and 10 bases from J, the junction contained 0 bases not matched to a gene. The CDR3 is made up of 13 amino acids. Germline CDR1 SGHAT, CDR2 FQDESV (reference sequence). CDR3 in DNA: TGTGCCAGCAGCTTAACAGGGGGCTCACCCCTCCACATT. Translation: CASSLTGGSPLHI.

This rearrangement joins TRBV19 to TRBJ1-2, with D perhaps TRBD1 (6 bases). The ends were cut back, 4 bases at V and 4 bases at J, with 10 bases in the middle. CDR1 and CDR2 from the germline V gene are LNHDA and SQIVND (reference sequence). This CDR3 comprises 13 residues. CDR3 DNA: TGTGCCAGTAGTACTACAGGGACCTATGGCTACACCTTC. It encodes CASSTTGTYGYTF.

This clonotype has a count of ten or more. The rearrangement links TRBV12-3 or TRBV12-4 to TRBJ1-2; weak D call: TRBD1 (6 bases). This CDR3 has 15 amino acids. V lost 7 bases to trimming and J lost 0 bases, with 15 bases between them. The CDR3 protein is CASTLTGLANYGYTF. In nucleotides, the CDR3 is TGTGCCAGCACCCTGACAGGATTAGCTAACTATGGCTACACCTTC.

This clonotype was seen many times. This chain joins TRBV4-1 and TRBJ1-2; tentatively, D is TRBD1 (5 bases). Trimming took off 4 bases at V and 2 bases at J, with 14 bases between the two ends. Germline V lookup: CDR1 MGHRA, CDR2 YSYEKL. CDR3 length: 15 amino acids. In DNA form, the CDR3 reads TGCGCCAGCAGCCCTAAAGGGTGGGGGAACTATGGCTACACCTTC. Protein: CASSPKGWGNYGYTF.

This clonotype was picked up many times. The chain combines TRBV4-1 with TRBJ1-2; tentatively, D is TRBD1 (5 bases). Per the germline V gene, CDR1 is MGHRA and CDR2 is YSYEKL. The V gene lost 0 bases and the J gene lost 4 bases, with 12 bases spanning the gap. The CDR3 extends over 15 amino acids. CDR3: CASSQEWGSVYGYTF. The CDR3 DNA is TGCGCCAGCAGCCAAGAATGGGGGAGTGTCTATGGCTACACCTTC.

This clonotype showed up many times. For the CDR3, the DNA is TGTGCCAGCAGAGATCGACAGGGAGGTGCCCACTTCAATAGCAATCAGCCCCAGCATTTT. This sequence encodes CASRDRQGGAHFNSNQPQHF. The chain carries TRBV6-4 and TRBJ1-5; 7 bases are shared with TRBD1. Losses at the gene ends were 6 bases for V and 0 bases for J; bases not matched to a gene: 20. In germline, CDR1 is MRHNA, CDR2 SNTAGT. The CDR3 has 20 amino acids.

With regard to this clonotype: At one end, the junction sequence differs from germline, possibly due to a read error. The chain links TRBV12-3 or TRBV12-4 to TRBJ2-2, with TRBD2 matching 16 bases. There are 17 residues in the CDR3. The CDR3 loop reads CASSTGLAGGPYGELSF. The DNA of the CDR3 is TGTGCCAGCAGTACGGGACTAGCGGGAGGGCCGTACGGGGAGCTGTCTTTT.

Only a few counts were recorded for this clonotype. The genes are TRBV6-2 or TRBV6-3 and TRBJ2-7; 9 nucleotides match TRBD1. J gave up 4 bases and V 0 bases, and 10 bases lay outside the gene matches. CDR3 size: 17 residues. Germline values: CDR1 MNHEY, CDR2 SVGEGT. The CDR3 sequence: CASSYSLDRGSAYEQYF. The CDR3 bases are TGTGCCAGCAGTTACTCGCTGGACAGGGGATCAGCGTACGAGCAGTACTTC.

This clonotype has just a few counts. This rearrangement joins TRBV25-1 to TRBJ2-7; D might be TRBD1 or TRBD2, each matching 7 bases. V was shortened by 6 bases and J by 2 bases, with 17 bases between the two germline ends. Per germline, CDR1 MGHDK and CDR2 SYGVNS. The CDR3 extends over 15 amino acids. The CDR3 DNA reads as TGTGCCAGCAGCCCAGGGGGGGGATTTACCTACGAGCAGTACTTC. Translating gives CASSPGGGFTYEQYF.

The J gene is TRBJ2-7, the V gene TRBV5-6, with 9 bases aligning to TRBD1. V trimming: 3 bases; J trimming: 3 bases; junction bases outside the gene matches: 10. Germline lookup yields CDR1 SGHDT and CDR2 YYEEEE. This CDR3 has 16 residues. The CDR3 DNA reads as TGTGCCAGCAGCTCGGTGCGAGGACAGGGGTTCTACGAGCAGTACTTC. It translates to CASSSVRGQGFYEQYF. Using reference TRBV5-6 and TRBJ2-7 for the parts outside the CDR3, the full variable domain is DAGVTQSPTHLIKTRGQQVTLRCSPKSGHDTVSWYQQALGQGPQFIFQYYEEEERQRGNFPDRFSGHQFPNYSSELNVNALLLGDSALYLCASSSVRGQGFYEQYFGPGTRLTVT.

In its sample, this clonotype was seen many times. V is TRBV4-1 and J is TRBJ2-5; D is undetermined. The CDR3 covers 15 residues. V was shortened by 1 base and J by 5 bases, with 14 bases between the two germline ends. In germline, CDR1 is MGHRA, CDR2 YSYEKL. The CDR3 DNA reads TGCGCCAGCAGCCAAGTTGCCAACCCGTGGGAGACCCAGTACTTC. Its translation is CASSQVANPWETQYF.

This clonotype showed up just a few times. The chain uses TRBV6-5 and TRBJ1-2; the D is unclear. Between the trimmed V and J ends, which lost 10 bases and 6 bases, there was a span of 9 bases. Germline-derived CDR1 and CDR2 are MNHEY and SVGAGI. This CDR3 spans 10 amino acids. The CDR3 sequence: CATGRNGYTF. CDR3 nucleotides: TGTGCCACCGGCAGGAATGGCTACACCTTC.

This clonotype was seen a single time. This sequence joins TRBV2 and TRBJ1-6; 7 nucleotides match TRBD1. Looked up from germline, CDR1 is SNHLY and CDR2 is FYNNEI. The V segment lost 6 bases and the J segment 6 bases; nucleotides outside the gene matches: 5. CDR3 length: 14 amino acids. The CDR3: CASRSDRSNSPLHF. For the CDR3, the DNA is TGTGCCAGCAGATCGGACAGGTCTAATTCACCCCTCCACTTT.

This clonotype has ten or more counts. The chain is built from TRBV11-1 and TRBJ2-2; D is unclear. Germline CDR1 reads SGHAT; CDR2 reads FQDESV (reference sequence). This CDR3 spans 16 amino acids. Trimming took off 3 bases at V and 0 bases at J, with 11 bases between the two ends. The CDR3 coding sequence is TGTGCCAGCAGCTTGGCCCCTTCCGCGAACACCGGGGAGCTGTTTTTT. Its protein is CASSLAPSANTGELFF.

The V call is TRBV5-5, the J call TRBJ2-5, with TRBD2 as a possible D gene (8 bases). The CDR3 covers 14 residues. In germline, CDR1 is SGHKS, CDR2 YYEKEE (reference sequence). Between the trimmed V and J ends, which lost 7 bases and 5 bases, there was a span of 18 bases. The CDR3 is CASGTAGTSETQYF. The CDR3 DNA sequence: TGTGCCAGCGGGACAGCCGGGACTAGTGAGACCCAGTACTTC. Combining the CDR3 with reference TRBV5-5 and TRBJ2-5 gives the whole variable domain DAGVTQSPTHLIKTRGQQVTLRCSPISGHKSVSWYQQVLGQGPQFIFQYYEKEERGRGNFPDRFSARQFPNYSSELNVNALLLGDSALYLCASGTAGTSETQYFGPGTRLLVL.

This clonotype occurred many times. The chain has TRBV29-1 and TRBJ1-2, with D unclear. This CDR3 comprises 13 residues. Germline V gene data show CDR1 as SQVTM and CDR2 as ANQGSEA. The germline V and J ends were trimmed by 4 bases and 0 bases, with 9 bases remaining between them. This CDR3 reads CSVVEPPNYGYTF. The CDR3 bases are TGCAGCGTTGTCGAACCACCTAACTATGGCTACACCTTC.

This clonotype was detected ten times or more. The chain uses TRBV28 and TRBJ2-7, with TRBD2 matching 8 bases. Germline V CDR1 and CDR2: MDHEN, SYDVKM. The V gene end was trimmed by 8 bases and the J gene end by 0 bases; junction bases not matched to a gene: 6. There are 14 residues in the CDR3. In DNA form, the CDR3 reads TGTGCCAGCCAACTAGCGGTGAGCTCCTACGAGCAGTACTTC. Amino acids: CASQLAVSSYEQYF.

This clonotype was counted at least ten times. The rearrangement uses TRBV6-5 and TRBJ1-1; 8 nucleotides align to TRBD1. CDR1 and CDR2 (germline): MNHEY, SVGAGI. V shed 7 bases and J 3 bases; nucleotides not matched to a gene: 7. This CDR3 has 14 residues. The CDR3 sequence is CASNLDREDTEAFF. The DNA for the CDR3 is TGTGCCAGCAATTTGGACAGGGAGGACACTGAAGCTTTCTTT.

The chain employs TRBV20-1 and TRBJ2-5, with 8 bases matching TRBD1. The CDR3 is made up of 14 amino acids. The V segment lost 3 bases and the J segment 5 bases; nucleotides outside the gene matches: 8. Germline values: CDR1 DFQATT, CDR2 SNEGSKA (reference sequence). CDR3 loop: CSARTGVADETQYF. The CDR3 DNA reads TGCAGTGCTAGGACAGGGGTCGCGGACGAGACCCAGTACTTC.

In this sample, this clonotype turned up many times. J is TRBJ2-5 and V is TRBV11-2, with TRBD2 matching over 13 bases. The V gene's germline CDR1 is SGHAT and CDR2 FQNNGV. This CDR3 is 15 amino acids long. Losses at the gene ends were 4 bases for V and 5 bases for J; bases not matched to a gene: 4. The CDR3 DNA reads TGTGCCAGCAGCTCAGGGACTAGCGGGATTGAGACCCAGTACTTC. Amino acids: CASSSGTSGIETQYF.

This clonotype was counted at least ten times. V usage is TRBV29-1 and J usage is TRBJ1-5; no clear D gene. With 4 bases removed from V and 0 bases from J, the gap between germline ends came to 10 bases. The germline gives CDR1 SQVTM, CDR2 ANQGSEA. This CDR3 spans 14 amino acids. The CDR3 loop reads CSVGVSNSNQPQHF. CDR3 nucleotide sequence: TGCAGCGTTGGTGTCTCAAATAGCAATCAGCCCCAGCATTTT.

This clonotype was seen repeatedly, ten times or more. J is TRBJ2-7 and V is TRBV7-3, with 7 bases aligning to TRBD2. CDR1 is SGHTA, CDR2 FQGTGA, per germline. V was clipped by 0 bases and J by 6 bases; unmatched bases: 8. CDR3 length: 15 amino acids. The CDR3, as DNA: TGTGCCAGCAGCTTAACGTCGGGGGTAGCGGGCGAGCAGTACTTC. This sequence encodes CASSLTSGVAGEQYF.

The table lists this clonotype with a count of one. This chain joins TRBV20-1 and TRBJ1-5; D gene unclear. Germline V gene sequence: CDR1 DFQATT, CDR2 SNEGSKA (reference sequence). V lost 0 bases and J lost 3, with 9 bases in between. The CDR3 sequence is 14 residues long. CDR3 region: CSARDPAANQPQHF. In DNA form, the CDR3 reads TGCAGTGCTAGAGATCCGGCAGCCAATCAGCCCCAGCATTTT.